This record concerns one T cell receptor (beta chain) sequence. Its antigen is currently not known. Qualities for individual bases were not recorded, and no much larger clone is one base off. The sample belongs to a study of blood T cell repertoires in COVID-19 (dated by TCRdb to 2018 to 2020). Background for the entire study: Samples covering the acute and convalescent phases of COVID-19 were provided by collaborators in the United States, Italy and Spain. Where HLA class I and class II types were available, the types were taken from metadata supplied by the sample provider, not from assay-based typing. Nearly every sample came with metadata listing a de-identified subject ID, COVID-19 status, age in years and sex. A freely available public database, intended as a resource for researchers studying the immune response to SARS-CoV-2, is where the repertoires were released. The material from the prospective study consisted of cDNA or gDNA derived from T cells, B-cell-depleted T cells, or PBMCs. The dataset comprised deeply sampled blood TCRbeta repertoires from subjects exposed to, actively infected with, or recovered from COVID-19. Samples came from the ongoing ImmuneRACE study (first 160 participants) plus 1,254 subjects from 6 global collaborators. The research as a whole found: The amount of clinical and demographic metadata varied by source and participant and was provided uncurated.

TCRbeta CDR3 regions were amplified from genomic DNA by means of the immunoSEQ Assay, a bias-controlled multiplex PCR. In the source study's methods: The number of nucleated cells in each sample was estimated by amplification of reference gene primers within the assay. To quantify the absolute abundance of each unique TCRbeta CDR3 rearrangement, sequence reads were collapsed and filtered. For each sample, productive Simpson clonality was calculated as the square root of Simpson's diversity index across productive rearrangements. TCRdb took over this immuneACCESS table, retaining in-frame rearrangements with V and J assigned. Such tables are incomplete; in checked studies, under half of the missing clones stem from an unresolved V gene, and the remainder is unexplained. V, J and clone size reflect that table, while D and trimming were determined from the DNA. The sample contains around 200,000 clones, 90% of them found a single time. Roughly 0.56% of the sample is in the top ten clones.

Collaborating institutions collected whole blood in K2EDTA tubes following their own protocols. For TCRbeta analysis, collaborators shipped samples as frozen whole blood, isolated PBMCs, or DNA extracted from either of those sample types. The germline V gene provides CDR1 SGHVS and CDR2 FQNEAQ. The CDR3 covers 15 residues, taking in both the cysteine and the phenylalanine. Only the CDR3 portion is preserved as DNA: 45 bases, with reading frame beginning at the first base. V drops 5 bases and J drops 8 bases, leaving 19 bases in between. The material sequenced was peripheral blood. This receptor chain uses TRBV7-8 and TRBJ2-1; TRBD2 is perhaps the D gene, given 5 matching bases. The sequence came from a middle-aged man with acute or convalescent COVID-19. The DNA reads TGTGCCAGCAGCCCCCACGAGGAGGTTGAGGATGAGCAGTTCTTC. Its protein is CASSPHEEVEDEQFF. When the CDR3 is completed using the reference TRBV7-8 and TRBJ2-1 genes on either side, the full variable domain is GAGVSQSPRYKVAKRGQDVALRCDPISGHVSLFWYQQALGQGPEFLTYFQNEAQLDKSGLPSDRFFAERPEGSVSTLKIQRTQQEDSAVYLCASSPHEEVEDEQFFGPGTRLTVL.